Below, 29 T cell receptor beta chains from the same sample are listed, as sequenced in a study of T cell changes during pregnancy in multiple sclerosis (dated by TCRdb to between 2018 and 2021). The library came from the immunoSEQ multiplex PCR assay. Drawn from immuneACCESS, this table holds only the in-frame rearrangements with V and J called that TCRdb kept. Clones are partly lost; checked studies trace under half to an unresolved V gene and leave the rest unexplained. The sample contains about 45,000 clones, approximately 90% of them found a single time. The ten most abundant clones make up about 3.1% of the sample. The sample in question was CD8+ T cells from peripheral blood mononuclear cells, obtained in the second trimester of pregnancy. The receptor source for this set is a female donor with multiple sclerosis, enrolled in a pregnancy study.

The chain combines TRBV19 with TRBJ1-2, with a tentative D call TRBD1 (5 bases). V dropped 6 bases and J dropped 4 bases, with 15 bases sitting between them. Germline lookup yields CDR1 LNHDA and CDR2 SQIVND (reference sequence). The CDR3 is made up of 14 amino acids. The CDR3 here is CASSGGSYSYGYTF. The CDR3 DNA reads TGTGCCAGTAGCGGGGGGAGTTATAGCTATGGCTACACCTTC.

V is TRBV4-2 and J is TRBJ2-3, with 8 bases matching TRBD1. Germline assignment: CDR1 LGHNA and CDR2 YNFKEQ. This CDR3 is built from 15 residues. V dropped 1 base and J dropped 2; count of bases not matched to a gene: 2. The CDR3 region has the DNA TGTGCCAGCAGCCAAGGGACAGGGAACACAGATACGCAGTATTTT. Translated, it gives CASSQGTGNTDTQYF.

This rearrangement joins TRBV27 to TRBJ1-1, with D perhaps TRBD1 (6 bases). Germline-derived CDR1 and CDR2 are MNHEY and SMNVEV (reference sequence). V was trimmed by 2 bases and J by 7 bases, leaving 11 bases between them. The CDR3 has 13 residues. CDR3 residues: CASSLGRGLEAFF. In nucleotides, the CDR3 is TGTGCCAGCAGTTTAGGCAGGGGTCTTGAAGCTTTCTTT.

This chain's CDR3 is CASSQDYTEAFF. The CDR3 coding sequence is TGCGCCAGCAGCCAAGACTACACTGAAGCTTTCTTT. The chain combines TRBV4-1 with TRBJ1-1; D uncertain. CDR3 length: 12 amino acids. Germline V gene lookup returns CDR1 MGHRA and CDR2 YSYEKL. Trimming took off 0 bases at V and 3 bases at J, with 2 bases between the two ends.

The chain couples TRBV7-9 to TRBJ2-7; 8 bases match TRBD1. Germline lookup yields CDR1 SEHNR and CDR2 FQNEAQ (reference sequence). The CDR3 totals 14 residues. Trimming at V came to 3 bases and at J to 2 bases, leaving 3 bases not matched to a gene. CDR3 loop: CASSLGQATYEQYF. CDR3 in DNA: TGTGCCAGCAGCTTGGGACAGGCTACCTACGAGCAGTACTTC.

J is TRBJ2-3 and V is TRBV6-5; D not resolved. Germline CDR1 MNHEY, CDR2 SVGAGI. The V gene lost 2 bases and the J gene lost 1 base, with 10 bases spanning the gap. The CDR3 has 15 residues. The CDR3 DNA reads as TGTGCCAGCAGTTACAGCCCCTATGGCACAGATACGCAGTATTTT. As protein: CASSYSPYGTDTQYF.

This CDR3 is CASSVDRGIATNEKLFF. CDR3 nucleotides: TGTGCCAGCAGCGTAGACAGGGGTATTGCAACTAATGAAAAACTGTTTTTT. This chain joins TRBV9 and TRBJ1-4; 7 positions agree with TRBD1. The germline gives CDR1 SGDLS, CDR2 YYNGEE. The CDR3 covers 17 residues. The V segment lost 0 bases and the J segment 0 bases; nucleotides outside the gene matches: 5. Combining the CDR3 with reference TRBV9 and TRBJ1-4 gives the whole variable domain DSGVTQTPKHLITATGQRVTLRCSPRSGDLSVYWYQQSLDQGLQFLIQYYNGEERAKGNILERFSAQQFPDLHSELNLSSLELGDSALYFCASSVDRGIATNEKLFFGSGTQLSVL.

The chain recombines TRBV9 with TRBJ1-1; 8 bases match TRBD1. This CDR3 is 16 amino acids long. V lost 4 bases and J lost 4; bases outside the gene matches: 12. Germline V gene data show CDR1 as SGDLS and CDR2 as YYNGEE. CDR3 bases: TGTGCCAGCAGCTTGGGGACAGGTGACACCTTCACTGAAGCTTTCTTT. This codes for CASSLGTGDTFTEAFF.

The CDR3 region is CASSFAGIPNYGYTF. DNA of the CDR3: TGTGCCAGCAGTTTTGCAGGGATACCCAACTATGGCTACACCTTC. The rearrangement uses TRBV27 and TRBJ1-2; D possibly corresponds to TRBD1 (5 bases). Germline V gives CDR1 MNHEY, CDR2 SMNVEV (reference sequence). The ends were cut back, 3 bases at V and 2 bases at J, with 13 bases in the middle. The CDR3 length is 15 residues.

The chain couples TRBV19 to TRBJ2-1, with D maybe TRBD2 (5 bases). CDR3 length: 16 residues. Trimming took off 5 bases at V and 4 bases at J, with 18 bases between the two ends. The germline V gene has CDR1 LNHDA and CDR2 SQIVND (reference sequence). The CDR3 DNA reads TGTGCCAGTAGTCCTCGGGGAACTGAGGGTTACAATGAGCAGTTCTTC. It codes for CASSPRGTEGYNEQFF.

This sequence joins TRBV11-2 and TRBJ2-3; a weak D match, TRBD1 (6 bases). The CDR3 has 13 residues. The V end was cut by 4 bases, the J end by 4 bases, with 9 bases between. Looked up from germline, CDR1 is SGHAT and CDR2 is FQNNGV. The CDR3 loop is CASSSAGADTQYF. The CDR3, as DNA: TGTGCCAGCAGCTCCGCAGGGGCAGATACGCAGTATTTT.

This clone was picked up a small number of times. The J gene is TRBJ1-5, the V gene TRBV2; 7 bases align to TRBD1. V was pared by 6 bases and J by 4 bases, with 6 bases of the junction left unmatched. There are 14 residues in the CDR3. Germline values: CDR1 SNHLY, CDR2 FYNNEI. CDR3 loop: CASRPDRRNQPQHF. The CDR3 region has the DNA TGTGCCAGCAGACCGGACAGGAGGAATCAGCCCCAGCATTTT.

The rearrangement joins TRBV9 to TRBJ2-1; possibly TRBD1 for D (7 bases). Trimming removed 4 bases at V and 5 bases at J, with 16 bases between. The CDR3 contains 15 residues. The germline V gene has CDR1 SGDLS and CDR2 YYNGEE. The CDR3 loop reads CASSQGGARHNEQFF. For the CDR3, the DNA is TGTGCCAGCAGCCAGGGGGGCGCGCGCCACAATGAGCAGTTCTTC.

The V call is TRBV4-2, the J call TRBJ2-3; 11 nucleotides agree with TRBD2. The CDR3 is 18 amino acids. V gave up 0 bases and J gave up 3 bases; unmatched junction bases: 8. CDR1 and CDR2 (germline): LGHNA, YNFKEQ. CDR3 loop: CASSQDPLAGGPTDTQYF. The DNA for the CDR3 is TGTGCCAGCAGCCAAGATCCTTTAGCGGGGGGGCCGACAGATACGCAGTATTTT.

This rearrangement joins TRBV19 to TRBJ1-5; D not resolved. V lost 1 base and J lost 4, with 11 bases in between. The CDR3 totals 15 residues. Germline CDR1 LNHDA, CDR2 SQIVND (reference sequence). Here the CDR3 reads CASSIASGWNQPQHF. DNA for the CDR3: TGTGCCAGTAGTATAGCCTCAGGATGGAATCAGCCCCAGCATTTT.

The genes are TRBV7-7 and TRBJ1-1; 8 bases line up with TRBD1. Per the germline V gene, CDR1 is SSHAT and CDR2 is FNYEAQ (reference sequence). Trimming cost V 4 bases and J 6 bases; bases outside gene matches: 4. This CDR3 region has 13 residues. This chain's CDR3 is CASSSGTGAEAFF. The CDR3 region has the DNA TGTGCCAGCAGCTCCGGGACAGGAGCTGAAGCTTTCTTT.

The genes are TRBV5-6 and TRBJ2-3; D might be TRBD2 (6 bases). Germline V CDR1 and CDR2: SGHDT, YYEEEE. Trimming left V 2 bases short and J 1 base short, with 8 bases between. CDR3 length equals 14 residues. In nucleotides, the CDR3 is TGTGCCAGCAGCTTTCGCGGGGGCACAGATACGCAGTATTTT. This translates into CASSFRGGTDTQYF.

With regard to this clone: The junction departs from germline at one end; a sequencing error may be responsible. This sequence joins TRBV29-1 and TRBJ2-1, with TRBD1 as a possible D gene (6 bases). Germline values: CDR1 SQVTM, CDR2 ANQGSEA. The CDR3 consists of 12 residues. CDR3: CSVPSTGYERFF. DNA for the CDR3: TGCAGCGTTCCATCGACAGGCTATGAGCGGTTCTTC.

The chain links TRBV9 to TRBJ1-1, with D uncertain. Germline loops: CDR1 SGDLS, CDR2 YYNGEE. The germline V and J ends were trimmed by 2 bases and 5 bases, with 10 bases remaining between them. The CDR3 has 13 amino acids. CDR3 protein: CASSVTSGTEAFF. CDR3 nucleotide sequence: TGTGCCAGCAGCGTCACTAGCGGGACTGAAGCTTTCTTT.

The chain joins TRBV13 to TRBJ1-4; D ambiguous. Germline V gene data show CDR1 as PRHDT and CDR2 as FYEKMQ (reference sequence). CDR3 length equals 15 residues. Trimming stripped 5 bases from V and 3 bases from J, with 13 bases between. The CDR3 here is CASSPSGSANEKLFF. The CDR3 nucleotides are TGTGCCAGCAGCCCTAGTGGTTCAGCTAATGAAAAACTGTTTTTT.

The chain employs TRBV15 and TRBJ2-7; 8 positions match TRBD2. The J segment lost 2 bases and the V segment lost 6 bases, leaving 3 bases of the junction unmatched. The CDR3 spans 13 residues. Germline V gene sequence: CDR1 LNHNV, CDR2 YYDKDF (reference sequence). The CDR3: CATRPGGAYEQYF. CDR3 nucleotides: TGTGCCACCAGACCGGGAGGGGCCTACGAGCAGTACTTC.

The chain joins TRBV5-6 to TRBJ2-2, with 7 bases aligning to TRBD1. CDR1 is SGHDT and CDR2 is YYEEEE in the germline V gene. The CDR3 runs 16 residues. The V gene end was trimmed by 4 bases and the J gene end by 3 bases; junction bases not matched to a gene: 9. Written as DNA, the CDR3 is TGTGCCAGCAGCCTATACCGGGACAGACACACCGGGGAGCTGTTTTTT. Encoded protein: CASSLYRDRHTGELFF.

The V call is TRBV30, the J call TRBJ1-2, with D perhaps matching TRBD1 (5 bases). The V end was cut by 4 bases, the J end by 4 bases, with 13 bases between. CDR1 and CDR2 from the germline V gene are GTSNPN and SVGIG (reference sequence). This CDR3 has 13 amino acids. CDR3 residues: CAWTATDTYGYTF. The DNA of the CDR3 is TGTGCCTGGACCGCGACGGACACCTATGGCTACACCTTC.

The V call is TRBV7-6, the J call TRBJ2-3; the D gene is possibly TRBD1 (6 bases). CDR3 length: 15 residues. V was pared by 1 base and J by 5 bases, with 13 bases between. Germline V gene sequence: CDR1 SGHVS, CDR2 FNYEAQ. The CDR3 bases are TGTGCCAGCAGCTTAGTCTACCCCAGGGGAGATACGCAGTATTTT. It specifies CASSLVYPRGDTQYF.

The chain uses TRBV14 and TRBJ1-2, with D maybe TRBD1 (6 bases). Germline assignment: CDR1 SGHDN and CDR2 FVKESK. This CDR3 has 13 amino acids. V was trimmed by 4 bases and J by 0 bases, leaving 6 bases between them. The CDR3 loop is CASSRTANYGYTF. In DNA form, the CDR3 reads TGTGCCAGCAGCCGGACAGCTAACTATGGCTACACCTTC. Variable domain in full (rest from reference TRBV14 and TRBJ1-2): EAGVTQFPSHSVIEKGQTVTLRCDPISGHDNLYWYRRVMGKEIKFLLHFVKESKQDESGMPNNRFLAERTGGTYSTLKVQPAELEDSGVYFCASSRTANYGYTFGSGTRLTVV.

This chain links TRBV6-4 with TRBJ2-1, with 12 bases identical to TRBD2. The CDR3 covers 17 residues. Trimming took 3 bases from V and 2 from J; bases not matched to a gene: 5. The germline gives CDR1 MRHNA, CDR2 SNTAGT. The CDR3 region is CASSEAPSGGAYNEQFF. DNA for the CDR3: TGTGCCAGCAGTGAAGCACCTAGCGGGGGGGCCTACAATGAGCAGTTCTTC.

This sequence joins TRBV27 and TRBJ1-1, with 7 bases fitting TRBD1. Germline loops: CDR1 MNHEY, CDR2 SMNVEV (reference sequence). CDR3 size: 15 residues. Trimming took 5 bases from V and 1 from J; bases not matched to a gene: 7. In DNA, the CDR3 is TGTGCCAGCAGTCTTCAGGGGACAGCGAACACTGAAGCTTTCTTT. This translates into CASSLQGTANTEAFF.

This clone is medium-sized in the sample. The chain is built from TRBV29-1 and TRBJ1-1, with unresolved D. The CDR3 consists of 13 residues. Germline V lookup: CDR1 SQVTM, CDR2 ANQGSEA. V was clipped by 4 bases and J by 0 bases, with 9 bases between them. Here the CDR3 DNA reads TGCAGCGTTGGAGGGTTACTGAACACTGAAGCTTTCTTT. It encodes CSVGGLLNTEAFF. Full variable domain (remainder filled in from reference TRBV29-1 and TRBJ1-1): SAVISQKPSRDICQRGTSLTIQCQVDSQVTMMFWYRQQPGQSLTLIATANQGSEATYESGFVIDKFPISRPNLTFSTLTVSNMSPEDSSIYLCSVGGLLNTEAFFGQGTRLTVV.

The chain recombines TRBV29-1 with TRBJ1-2, with D possibly TRBD1 on 5 matching bases. Trimming cost V 7 bases and J 2 bases, with 11 bases left between them. The germline V gene has CDR1 SQVTM and CDR2 ANQGSEA. The CDR3 has 12 residues. The CDR3 coding sequence is TGCAGCGCCGCGGGACTGAACTATGGCTACACCTTC. Protein: CSAAGLNYGYTF. The complete variable domain, with remaining parts taken from reference TRBV29-1 and TRBJ1-2, reads SAVISQKPSRDICQRGTSLTIQCQVDSQVTMMFWYRQQPGQSLTLIATANQGSEATYESGFVIDKFPISRPNLTFSTLTVSNMSPEDSSIYLCSAAGLNYGYTFGSGTRLTVV.